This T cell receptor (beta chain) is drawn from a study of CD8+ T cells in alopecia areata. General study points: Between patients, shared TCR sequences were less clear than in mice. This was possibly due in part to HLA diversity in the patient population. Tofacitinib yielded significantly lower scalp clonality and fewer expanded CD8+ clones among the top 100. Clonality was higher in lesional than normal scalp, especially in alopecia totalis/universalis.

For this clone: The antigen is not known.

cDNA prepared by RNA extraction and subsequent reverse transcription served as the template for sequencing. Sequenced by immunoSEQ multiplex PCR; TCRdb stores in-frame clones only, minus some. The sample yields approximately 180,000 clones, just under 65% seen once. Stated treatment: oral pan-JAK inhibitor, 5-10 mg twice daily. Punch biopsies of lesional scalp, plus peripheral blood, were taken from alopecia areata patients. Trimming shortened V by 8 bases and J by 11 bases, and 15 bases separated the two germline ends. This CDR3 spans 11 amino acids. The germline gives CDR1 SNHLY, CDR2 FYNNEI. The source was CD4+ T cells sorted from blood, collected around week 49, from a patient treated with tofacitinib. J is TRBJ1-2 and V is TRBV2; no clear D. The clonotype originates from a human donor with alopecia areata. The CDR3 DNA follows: TGTGCCAGCGGAATCGCAGCGACATACACCTTC. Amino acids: CASGIAATYTF.